Shown below are 8 T cell receptor beta chains from a single sample sequenced in a study of shared clonotypes between healthy human individuals. Assay used: immunoSEQ multiplex PCR; TCRdb lists only in-frame clones, some missing. Among about 980,000 clones listed, approximately 76% were seen once. The sequenced material came from memory CD4+ T cells sorted from blood. Subset reported: CD45RA-negative fraction. Receptor source: a man younger than 35 in good health.

V usage is TRBV27 and J usage is TRBJ1-6; D unresolved. Germline loops: CDR1 MNHEY, CDR2 SMNVEV (reference sequence). V was cut by 4 bases and J by 0 bases, with 13 bases left in between. CDR3 length: 17 residues. The CDR3 spells CASSSYRRSSYNSPLHF. The DNA for the CDR3 is TGTGCCAGCAGTTCTTACCGTCGAAGCTCCTATAATTCACCCCTCCACTTT.

This chain connects TRBV5-1 to TRBJ1-2, with TRBD1 identical over 7 bases. V lost 0 bases and J lost 6; bases outside the gene matches: 5. The CDR3 extends over 14 amino acids. The germline gives CDR1 SGHRS, CDR2 YFSETQ. CDR3 in DNA: TGCGCCAGCAGCTTGGAGGGGGCCGGGGATGGCTACACCTTC. It translates to CASSLEGAGDGYTF.

The V and J genes are TRBV30 and TRBJ1-6; the match to TRBD1 covers 8 bases. V lost 1 base and J lost 9; bases outside the gene matches: 8. CDR3 length: 15 amino acids. CDR1 GTSNPN and CDR2 SVGIG come from the germline V gene (reference sequence). The CDR3 sequence: CAWSEQGVSFSPLHF. The CDR3 region has the DNA TGTGCCTGGAGTGAACAGGGGGTGTCATTTTCACCCCTCCACTTT.

The J gene is TRBJ2-7, the V gene TRBV9, with 7 bases that match TRBD1. CDR1 and CDR2 (germline): SGDLS, YYNGEE. Unmatched junction bases numbered 3, after V lost 0 bases and J lost 3 bases. The CDR3 contains 14 residues. CDR3 loop: CASSVGQGIYEQYF. CDR3 nucleotide sequence: TGTGCCAGCAGCGTAGGACAGGGTATCTACGAGCAGTACTTC. Filled out from reference TRBV9 and TRBJ2-7, the complete variable domain reads DSGVTQTPKHLITATGQRVTLRCSPRSGDLSVYWYQQSLDQGLQFLIQYYNGEERAKGNILERFSAQQFPDLHSELNLSSLELGDSALYFCASSVGQGIYEQYFGPGTRLTVT.

This sequence joins TRBV7-3 and TRBJ2-7; D unresolved. Trimming took off 5 bases at V and 1 base at J, with 9 bases between the two ends. Germline assignment: CDR1 SGHTA and CDR2 FQGTGA. There are 13 residues in the CDR3. The CDR3 region has the DNA TGTGCCAGCAGCCACGGACCTTCCTACGAGCAGTACTTC. Translated, it gives CASSHGPSYEQYF.

J is TRBJ2-1 and V is TRBV7-9, with a weak D call TRBD1 (5 bases). This CDR3 region has 13 residues. From germline, CDR1 is SEHNR and CDR2 FQNEAQ (reference sequence). Trimming stripped 1 base from V and 11 bases from J, with 12 bases between. As DNA, the CDR3 is TGTGCCAGCAGCTTAGGTACTCAGGGAAAGCAGTTCTTC. This translates into CASSLGTQGKQFF. Complete variable domain (other parts from reference TRBV7-9 and TRBJ2-1): DTGVSQNPRHKITKRGQNVTFRCDPISEHNRLYWYRQTLGQGPEFLTYFQNEAQLEKSRLLSDRFSAERPKGSFSTLEIQRTEQGDSAMYLCASSLGTQGKQFFGPGTRLTVL.

The V call is TRBV2, the J call TRBJ2-3; D perhaps matches TRBD1 (5 bases). V shed 5 bases and J shed 4 bases, with 13 bases lying between them. The CDR3 covers 14 residues. Germline lookup yields CDR1 SNHLY and CDR2 FYNNEI. The CDR3 DNA follows: TGTGCCAGCAGTCTACAGACAGAGGCAGATACGCAGTATTTT. Translating it yields CASSLQTEADTQYF.

The genes are TRBV7-9 and TRBJ1-6; D not certain. The V gene lost 2 bases and the J gene lost 10 bases, with 15 bases spanning the gap. This CDR3 region has 15 residues. Germline values: CDR1 SEHNR, CDR2 FQNEAQ (reference sequence). The CDR3 protein is CASSLIAVDLSPLHF. The CDR3 coding sequence is TGTGCCAGCAGCTTAATCGCCGTCGATTTATCACCCCTCCACTTT. The whole variable domain, filled in from reference TRBV7-9 and TRBJ1-6, reads DTGVSQNPRHKITKRGQNVTFRCDPISEHNRLYWYRQTLGQGPEFLTYFQNEAQLEKSRLLSDRFSAERPKGSFSTLEIQRTEQGDSAMYLCASSLIAVDLSPLHFGNGTRLTVT.